Below, 5 T cell receptor beta chains from the same sample are listed, as sequenced in a study of CD8 T cells in ankylosing spondylitis. General study points: For ankylosing spondylitis blood, a TCR beta motif of 7 to 9 highly homologous variants appeared characteristic.

TCRdb called the 5' RACE reads again in MiXCR, with one record for every CDR3 protein. The repertoire holds under 850,000 distinct CDR3 sequences, around 20% seen once, with around 20% in the top ten. The antigens of these receptors remain unknown. The specimen was blood, either unsorted or a sorted T cell fraction (not recorded which). Receptor source: a male donor with ankylosing spondylitis.

J is TRBJ1-5 and V is TRBV20-1, with 7 positions matching TRBD1. CDR3 size: 14 residues. Germline assignment: CDR1 DFQATT and CDR2 SNEGSKA (reference sequence). V lost 4 bases to trimming and J lost 1 base; unmatched junction nucleotides: 4. As DNA, the CDR3 is TGCAGTGCTATACAGGGGTTCAGCAATCAGCCCCAGCATTTT. Its protein product is CSAIQGFSNQPQHF.

V usage is TRBV2 and J usage is TRBJ2-1; 15 bases agree with TRBD2. J lost 2 bases, V lost 8 bases, and 10 bases had no gene match. CDR3 length equals 18 residues. Germline V lookup: CDR1 SNHLY, CDR2 FYNNEI. CDR3 nucleotide sequence: TGTGCCAGCTTCTGGACTAGCGGGGGGGACCTCACCTACAATGAGCAGTTCTTC. Translation: CASFWTSGGDLTYNEQFF.

This clonotype was counted a few times. The chain combines TRBV12-3 or TRBV12-4 with TRBJ2-2; 12 bases agree with TRBD1. V gave up 5 bases and J gave up 6 bases; unmatched junction bases: 16. CDR3 size: 19 residues. The DNA for the CDR3 is TGTGCCAGCAGTCCCGGGGACTGGGGACAGGGGGCTAGTTCCGGGGAGCTGTTTTTT. Its translation is CASSPGDWGQGASSGELFF.

The chain uses TRBV11-2 and TRBJ2-7; 8 nucleotides align to TRBD2. The germline gives CDR1 SGHAT, CDR2 FQNNGV. Germline trimming cut 7 bases from V and 3 bases from J; bases unmatched to any gene: 5. This CDR3 is built from 13 residues. CDR3 in DNA: TGTGCCAGCACCCTCAGCGGGGGCTACGAGCAGTACTTC. It codes for CASTLSGGYEQYF.

V and J are TRBV7-2 and TRBJ1-1, with D perhaps TRBD1 (6 bases). CDR3 length equals 14 residues. The V and J ends lost 6 bases and 5 bases respectively, with 16 bases between them. Germline V gene lookup returns CDR1 SGHTA and CDR2 FQGNSA. CDR3 sequence (DNA): TGTGCCAGCAGGCCCCGGGGGGCGGAGACTGAAGCTTTCTTT. Translation gives CASRPRGAETEAFF. The variable domain in full, with the rest retrieved from reference TRBV7-2 and TRBJ1-1, is GAGVSQSPSNKVTEKGKDVELRCDPISGHTALYWYRQSLGQGLEFLIYFQGNSAPDKSGLPSDRFSAERTGGSVSTLTIQRTQQEDSAVYLCASRPRGAETEAFFGQGTRLTVV.